Shown below are 18 T cell receptor beta chains from a single sample sequenced in a study of Graves' ophthalmopathy and Graves' hyperthyroidism. Amplification targeted the TCR beta CDR3 regions, with RNA transcripts as the source material. RT-PCR in the first round used HTBI primers; a second-round multiplex PCR followed. Each CDR3 protein gets one entry after TCRdb re-called the multiplex PCR reads with MiXCR. The table has some 410,000 distinct CDR3 sequences, under 25% seen once. Sequenced material: peripheral blood. Every receptor here comes from a woman aged 18-29 years with stable Graves' hyperthyroidism.

This clonotype was detected ten times or more. J is TRBJ2-7 and V is TRBV6-2 or TRBV6-3; 8 bases agree with TRBD1. The length of the CDR3 is 14 residues. Germline V gene sequence: CDR1 MNHEY, CDR2 SVGEGT. The trim removed 9 bases at V and 5 bases at J, leaving 12 bases unmatched. The CDR3 bases are TGTGCCAGAACAGGGGGGCCATTCGTCAACGAGCAGTACTTC. It codes for CARTGGPFVNEQYF.

The sample holds many counts of this clonotype. The chain employs TRBV18 and TRBJ2-7; 8 nucleotides match TRBD2. CDR3 length equals 13 residues. Germline V gene lookup returns CDR1 KGHSH and CDR2 LQKENI. V shed 3 bases and J 7 bases; nucleotides not matched to a gene: 5. The CDR3 nucleotides read TGTGCCAGCTCACCTGGGACTAGTGGAGAGCAGTACTTC. Encoded protein: CASSPGTSGEQYF. Combining the CDR3 with reference TRBV18 and TRBJ2-7 gives the whole variable domain NAGVMQNPRHLVRRRGQEARLRCSPMKGHSHVYWYRQLPEEGLKFMVYLQKENIIDESGMPKERFSAEFPKEGPSILRIQQVVRGDSAAYFCASSPGTSGEQYFGPGTRLTVT.

This clonotype has at least ten counts. The chain recombines TRBV28 with TRBJ2-7, with a possible D match to TRBD2 (5 bases). Trimming pared 6 bases from V and 6 bases from J, leaving 21 bases between. The germline CDR1 and CDR2 sequences are MDHEN and SYDVKM. The CDR3 consists of 15 residues. The CDR3: CASSLLGLLPGEQYF. The CDR3 DNA reads as TGTGCCAGCAGCCTCCTAGGACTCCTACCGGGCGAGCAGTACTTC. The variable domain in full, with the rest retrieved from reference TRBV28 and TRBJ2-7, is DVKVTQSSRYLVKRTGEKVFLECVQDMDHENMFWYRQDPGLGLRLIYFSYDVKMKEKGDIPEGYSVSREKKERFSLILESASTNQTSMYLCASSLLGLLPGEQYFGPGTRLTVT.

V and J are TRBV2 and TRBJ2-7; 8 positions match TRBD2. Germline-derived CDR1 and CDR2 are SNHLY and FYNNEI. The CDR3 consists of 15 residues. V lost 3 bases, J lost 4 bases, and 8 bases stayed unmatched. The CDR3 DNA reads as TGTGCCAGCAGTGACGTCGGCGGGGGGACGTACGAGCAGTACTTC. It encodes CASSDVGGGTYEQYF. The whole variable domain, remainder taken from reference TRBV2 and TRBJ2-7, is EPEVTQTPSHQVTQMGQEVILRCVPISNHLYFYWYRQILGQKVEFLVSFYNNEISEKSEIFDDQFSVERPDGSNFTLKIRSTKLEDSAMYFCASSDVGGGTYEQYFGPGTRLTVT.

The J gene is TRBJ1-1, the V gene TRBV6-1; D is perhaps TRBD1 (5 bases). The germline V gene encodes CDR1 MNHNS and CDR2 SASEGT. The V and J ends lost 7 bases and 0 bases respectively, with 21 bases between them. The CDR3 has 17 residues. CDR3 DNA sequence: TGTGCCAGCATCCCCGGGACCCTGGCCTTCATGAACACTGAAGCTTTCTTT. It codes for CASIPGTLAFMNTEAFF.

This clonotype has a handful of counts. Given a much more abundant clone one base away, this may be a read error. The CDR3 does not close with the conserved phenylalanine or tryptophan, likely indicating a read error. The J gene is TRBJ2-5, the V gene TRBV11-2; TRBD2 matches at 8 bases. With 2 bases clipped from V and 1 base from J, the junction kept 0 bases outside the gene matches. Germline CDR1 reads SGHAT; CDR2 reads FQNNGV. There are 14 residues in the CDR3. For the CDR3, the DNA is TGTGCCAGCAGCTTACGGGGGGGCCAAGAGACCCAGTACCTC. Its translation: CASSLRGGQETQYL.

The rearrangement links TRBV11-2 to TRBJ1-3, with 7 positions matching TRBD1. V dropped 4 bases and J dropped 2; count of bases not matched to a gene: 8. The CDR3 totals 16 residues. CDR1 and CDR2 (germline): SGHAT, FQNNGV. The CDR3 spells CASSSEEGATGNTIYF. DNA of the CDR3: TGTGCCAGCAGCTCAGAGGAGGGGGCGACTGGAAACACCATATATTTT.

In this sample, this clonotype turned up many times. The chain recombines TRBV20-1 with TRBJ1-6; 11 bases align to TRBD1. Germline values: CDR1 DFQATT, CDR2 SNEGSKA (reference sequence). CDR3 length: 16 residues. With V trimmed by 0 bases and J by 9 bases, 7 bases remained unmatched. CDR3 sequence reads: CSARDYPGTGGSPLHF. The CDR3 DNA sequence: TGCAGTGCTAGAGATTACCCCGGGACAGGGGGTTCACCCCTCCACTTT.

The J gene is TRBJ1-6, the V gene TRBV10-3; 9 bases agree with TRBD1. The J segment lost 1 base and the V segment lost 5 bases, leaving 6 bases of the junction unmatched. CDR3 length: 17 amino acids. Germline-derived CDR1 and CDR2 are ENHRY and SYGVKD. CDR3 sequence reads: CAISNQDRGSYNSPLHF. CDR3 DNA: TGTGCCATCAGTAACCAGGACAGGGGATCCTATAATTCACCCCTCCACTTT.

This clonotype was seen many times. The gene calls are TRBV6-5 and TRBJ1-2; 7 bases line up with TRBD1. Per germline, CDR1 MNHEY and CDR2 SVGAGI. J gave up 1 base and V 2 bases, and 4 bases lay outside the gene matches. The CDR3 sequence is 15 residues long. The CDR3 here is CASSYGTEVNYGYTF. The DNA of the CDR3 is TGTGCCAGCAGTTACGGGACAGAGGTTAACTATGGCTACACCTTC.

This clonotype turned up a few times. The chain employs TRBV7-8 and TRBJ2-7; 7 bases match TRBD2. After removal of 3 bases from V and 0 bases from J, the junction contained 2 bases not matched to a gene. Per germline, CDR1 SGHVS and CDR2 FQNEAQ. The CDR3 covers 14 residues. CDR3 loop: CASSFPGGSYEQYF. The CDR3 coding sequence is TGTGCCAGCAGCTTTCCGGGGGGCTCCTACGAGCAGTACTTC.

The V gene is TRBV28, the J gene TRBJ2-7, with 7 nucleotides matching TRBD2. The germline V gene encodes CDR1 MDHEN and CDR2 SYDVKM. This CDR3 is built from 13 residues. V dropped 6 bases and J dropped 5; count of bases not matched to a gene: 7. The CDR3 here is CASSRAGAHEQYF. CDR3 DNA: TGTGCCAGCAGCCGCGCGGGAGCGCACGAGCAGTACTTC.

The V call is TRBV6-2 or TRBV6-3, the J call TRBJ2-4, with TRBD1 as a possible D gene (6 bases). Trimming shortened V by 2 bases and J by 0 bases, and 14 bases separated the two germline ends. The germline V gene encodes CDR1 MNHEY and CDR2 SVGEGT. CDR3 length: 17 residues. The CDR3 DNA reads as TGTGCCAGCAGTTACCGGACAGACAGAATAGCCAAAAACATTCAGTACTTC. It codes for CASSYRTDRIAKNIQYF.

This clonotype is a singleton in its sample. This sequence joins TRBV10-3 and TRBJ1-5, with unresolved D. The V gene's germline CDR1 is ENHRY and CDR2 SYGVKD. There are 13 residues in the CDR3. Trimming pared 10 bases from V and 6 bases from J, leaving 16 bases between. CDR3 in amino acids: CATLEEGGQPQHF. The CDR3 DNA reads as TGTGCCACCCTAGAGGAGGGCGGTCAGCCCCAGCATTTT.

The chain couples TRBV12-3 or TRBV12-4 to TRBJ1-1; no clear D gene. The V gene lost 6 bases and the J gene lost 4 bases, with 12 bases spanning the gap. The length of the CDR3 is 13 residues. CDR3 DNA sequence: TGTGCCAGCAGATACACCCCGGGCACTGAAGCTTTCTTT. This gives the protein CASRYTPGTEAFF.

The sample holds many counts of this clonotype. The chain uses TRBV10-3 and TRBJ2-1, with 9 bases lining up with TRBD2. Germline assignment: CDR1 ENHRY and CDR2 SYGVKD. The CDR3 has 11 residues. Unmatched junction bases numbered 7, after V lost 10 bases and J lost 12 bases. DNA for the CDR3: TGTGCCACCGGGACTAGCTCAGGGCAGTTCTTC. This sequence encodes CATGTSSGQFF.

Many counts were recorded for this clonotype. The CDR3 sequence is CASNPNPASGNTIYF. The DNA of the CDR3 is TGTGCCAGCAACCCAAATCCCGCCTCTGGAAACACCATATATTTT. This sequence joins TRBV6-1 and TRBJ1-3; D not resolved. Trimming left V 7 bases short and J 0 bases short, with 13 bases between. The germline V gene encodes CDR1 MNHNS and CDR2 SASEGT. This CDR3 has 15 residues.

This clonotype was found many times. The chain couples TRBV29-1 to TRBJ2-2, with D perhaps matching TRBD2 (7 bases). CDR1 and CDR2 from the germline V gene are SQVTM and ANQGSEA. This CDR3 has 14 amino acids. V was shortened by 6 bases and J by 6 bases, with 17 bases between the two germline ends. The CDR3 spells CSVQRGGRAGELFF. The CDR3 coding sequence is TGCAGCGTCCAAAGGGGGGGCAGGGCCGGGGAGCTGTTTTTT.